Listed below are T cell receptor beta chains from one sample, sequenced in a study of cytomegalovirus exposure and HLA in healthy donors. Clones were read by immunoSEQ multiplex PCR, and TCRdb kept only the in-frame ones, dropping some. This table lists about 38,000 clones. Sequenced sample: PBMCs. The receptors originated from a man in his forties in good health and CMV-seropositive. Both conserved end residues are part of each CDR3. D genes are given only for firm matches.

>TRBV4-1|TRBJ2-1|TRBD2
CASNELAGGYEQFF
TGCGCCAGCAACGAGTTAGCGGGAGGCTATGAGCAGTTCTTC
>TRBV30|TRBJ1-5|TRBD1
CAWRPTGLNYQPQHF
TGTGCCTGGAGACCGACAGGGCTGAACTATCAGCCCCAGCATTTT
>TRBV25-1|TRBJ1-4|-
CASSESTALPNEKLFF
TGTGCCAGCAGTGAGTCTACAGCCCTCCCTAATGAAAAACTGTTTTTT
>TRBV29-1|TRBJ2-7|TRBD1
CSARTGLDEQYF
TGCAGCGCCCGGACAGGCCTCGACGAGCAGTACTTC
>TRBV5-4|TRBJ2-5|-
CASSFGRLRETQYF
TGTGCCAGCAGCTTTGGGCGTTTACGGGAGACCCAGTACTTC
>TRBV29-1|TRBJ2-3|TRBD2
CSFSGDLGTTSGRALGTDTQYF
TGCAGCTTCTCAGGGGACCTTGGAACGACTAGCGGGAGGGCCCTCGGTACAGATACGCAGTATTTT
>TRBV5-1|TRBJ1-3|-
CASSRSASSGNTIYF
TGCGCCAGCAGCCGCAGCGCTTCATCTGGAAACACCATATATTTT
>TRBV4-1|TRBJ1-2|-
CASGGGNYGYTF
TGCGCCAGCGGCGGGGGAAACTATGGCTACACCTTC
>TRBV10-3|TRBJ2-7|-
CAISKLAESSYEQYF
TGTGCCATCAGTAAACTAGCCGAGAGCTCCTACGAGCAGTACTTC
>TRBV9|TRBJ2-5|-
CASSVAFQKQETQYF
TGTGCCAGCAGCGTAGCTTTCCAGAAACAAGAGACCCAGTACTTC
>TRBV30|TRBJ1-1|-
CACEESTKTEAFF
TGTGCCTGCGAGGAGTCGACTAAGACTGAAGCTTTCTTT
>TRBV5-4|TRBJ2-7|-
CASGTPYEQYF
TGTGCCAGCGGGACTCCCTACGAGCAGTACTTC
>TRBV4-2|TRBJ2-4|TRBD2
CASSQPERESGKNIQYF
TGTGCCAGCAGCCAACCAGAGCGGGAATCTGGCAAAAACATTCAGTACTTC
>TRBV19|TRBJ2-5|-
CASNAGRAETQYF
TGTGCCAGCAATGCCGGGAGAGCGGAGACCCAGTACTTC
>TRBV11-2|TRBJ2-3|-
CASSFGGSDTQYF
TGTGCCAGCAGCTTTGGGGGCTCAGATACGCAGTATTTT
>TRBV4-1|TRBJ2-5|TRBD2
CASSPLAGETQYF
TGCGCCAGCAGCCCACTAGCGGGAGAGACCCAGTACTTC
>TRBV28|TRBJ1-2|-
CASTVQGSNYGYTF
TGTGCCAGCACCGTACAGGGTTCTAACTATGGCTACACCTTC
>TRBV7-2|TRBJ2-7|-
CASRTDYYEQYF
TGTGCCAGCAGAACAGATTACTACGAGCAGTACTTC
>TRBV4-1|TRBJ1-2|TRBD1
CASSQETGGYGYTF
TGCGCCAGCAGCCAAGAAACAGGGGGCTATGGCTACACCTTC
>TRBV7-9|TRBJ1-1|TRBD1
CASSLGQEENTEAFF
TGTGCCAGCAGCCTAGGACAGGAGGAGAACACTGAAGCTTTCTTT
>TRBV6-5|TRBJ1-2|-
CASSYSSRPYGYTF
TGTGCCAGCAGTTACTCGTCCAGGCCCTATGGCTACACCTTC
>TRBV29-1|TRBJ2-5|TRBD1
CSVGTGGDETQYF
TGCAGCGTTGGGACAGGGGGAGACGAGACCCAGTACTTC
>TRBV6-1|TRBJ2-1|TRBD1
CASKPWDSSYNEQFF
TGTGCCAGCAAGCCTTGGGACAGCTCCTACAATGAGCAGTTCTTC
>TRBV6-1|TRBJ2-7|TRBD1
CASRRTGEGSYEQYF
TGTGCCAGCAGGCGGACAGGGGAAGGCTCCTACGAGCAGTACTTC
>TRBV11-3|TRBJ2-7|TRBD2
CASASGGSYEQYF
TGTGCCAGCGCCTCGGGAGGTTCCTACGAGCAGTACTTC
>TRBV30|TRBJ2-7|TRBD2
CAWSPKAGTSYEQYF
TGTGCCTGGAGCCCTAAAGCGGGAACCTCCTACGAGCAGTACTTC
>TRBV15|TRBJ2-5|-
CATRIDYEETQYF
TGTGCCACCAGGATAGACTACGAAGAGACCCAGTACTTC